Listed here are 5 T cell receptor beta chains from one sample, sequenced in a study of beta chain features in type 1 diabetes (dated by TCRdb to 2017 to 2018). Library construction relied on the immunoSEQ multiplex PCR assay. The entire isolated RNA was reverse transcribed using the High Capacity cDNA Reverse Transcription Kit, and thus expressed TCRB transcripts were sequenced. The source is immuneACCESS, and TCRdb retained only in-frame sequences with V and J called. Part of the clones is not carried over; for the studies checked, unresolved V genes explain less than half of this, and the remainder is unexplained. The sample data list fewer than 650,000 clones, and around 16% of these were observed just once. In total, the top ten clones hold about 0.086% of the sample. The sequencing sample was made of naive CD4+ T cells from blood. In light of the paper, this sample's cell subset or site label describes: true naive CD4+ T cells. These receptors were obtained from a man younger than 35 in good health.

This clone turned up a few times. The chain carries TRBV6-6 and TRBJ1-2; TRBD1 is a possible D gene (5 bases). Trimming stripped 4 bases from V and 6 bases from J, with 6 bases between. Germline values: CDR1 MNHNY, CDR2 SVGAGI (reference sequence). This CDR3 has 11 residues. The CDR3 coding sequence is TGTGCCAGCAGTTGGGGGAATGGCTACACCTTC. Translated: CASSWGNGYTF.

The chain carries TRBV14 and TRBJ2-2; 7 positions agree with TRBD1. The CDR3 extends over 15 amino acids. CDR1 and CDR2 from the germline V gene are SGHDN and FVKESK. Trimming took 4 bases from V and 1 from J; bases not matched to a gene: 3. This CDR3 is CASSLWDRNTGELFF. CDR3 DNA: TGTGCCAGCAGCCTATGGGACAGGAACACCGGGGAGCTGTTTTTT.

This clone appeared a few times. The chain couples TRBV28 to TRBJ2-1, with 8 bases lining up with TRBD1. CDR3 length: 14 amino acids. Trimming cost V 7 bases and J 4 bases; bases outside gene matches: 6. Germline assignment: CDR1 MDHEN and CDR2 SYDVKM. The CDR3 spells CASIRQGKYNEQFF. The CDR3 nucleotides are TGTGCCAGCATTCGACAGGGGAAGTACAATGAGCAGTTCTTC.

A few counts support this clone. The DNA for the CDR3 is TGTGCCATCAGTCCGGGACCCTATAGCAATCAGCCCCAGCATTTT. Its protein is CAISPGPYSNQPQHF. The chain is built from TRBV10-3 and TRBJ1-5; D possibly corresponds to TRBD1 (5 bases). V was trimmed by 5 bases and J by 0 bases, leaving 11 bases between them. CDR1 is ENHRY and CDR2 is SYGVKD in the germline V gene. This CDR3 is built from 15 residues.

This clone has only one observation. The chain links TRBV20-1 to TRBJ2-1; D ambiguous. The CDR3 totals 11 residues. From germline, CDR1 is DFQATT and CDR2 SNEGSKA (reference sequence). The CDR3 sequence: CRPSWDNEQFF. In DNA, the CDR3 is TGCAGACCTTCTTGGGACAATGAGCAGTTCTTC.